These T cell receptor beta chains were read from a single sample in a study of brain T cells in children with intractable seizures. Sequencing was performed with immunoSEQ multiplex PCR; in TCRdb, only in-frame clones are kept and a portion is missing. The sample yields around 44,000 clones, around nine tenths seen once. Material: peripheral blood, obtained at surgery. These receptors originate from a girl under 10 years old with tuberous sclerosis and intractable seizures. The conserved cysteine and the conserved F or W are not part of the CDR3 here.

TRBV3-1/TRBV3-2	TRBJ2-3	ASSPRAGDTDTQY
TRBV28	TRBJ1-1	ASSIPRVRSTEAF
TRBV19	TRBJ1-3	ASSIGQGSGNTIY
TRBV5-8	TRBJ1-1	ASSLEGLNTEAF
TRBV24-1	TRBJ2-5	ATSDLTSGGAETQY
TRBV24-1	TRBJ2-1	ATSDLRSDRGKDEQF
TRBV28	TRBJ2-5	ASSFSQETQY
TRBV29-1	TRBJ1-1	SAWDRGTEAF
TRBV7-9	TRBJ1-2	ASSLYIPYGYT
TRBV29-1	TRBJ2-5	SVPSGTGGFETQY
TRBV5-1	TRBJ2-2	ASTNSGELF
TRBV30	TRBJ1-2	AWSGHPQFAEGYT
TRBV28	TRBJ1-4	ASSLGSLGEKLF
TRBV7-9	TRBJ1-1	ASSRGDRANDEAF
TRBV7-8	TRBJ1-2	ASSLAWGQKNYGYT
TRBV28	TRBJ1-1	ASSFGQGAEAF
TRBV12-5	TRBJ2-1	ASGLEYNEQF
TRBV30	TRBJ1-6	AWSPSGTYNSPLH
TRBV14	TRBJ2-1	ASRPYDRDRGQDEQF
TRBV6-2/TRBV6-3	TRBJ2-3	ASSYLRGGTDTQY
TRBV6-5	TRBJ1-1	ASTRDSINTEAF
TRBV15	TRBJ2-2	ATSRDHGPGATGELF
TRBV2	TRBJ1-5	ASSLVASQGSGNQPQH
TRBV5-1	TRBJ1-5	ASSLGQSNQPQH
TRBV4-1	TRBJ1-2	ASSQVLPDPTGGYT
TRBV24-1	TRBJ2-5	ATSDPGQEGQY
TRBV3-1/TRBV3-2	TRBJ1-1	ASSVGQVLAEAF
TRBV24-1	TRBJ2-2	ATSAPGQGINTGELF
TRBV2	TRBJ1-5	ASLTGLNQPQH
TRBV5-6	TRBJ1-2	ASSLGTVNYGYT
TRBV6-5	TRBJ1-2	ASPGLSKPVTDYT
TRBV6-5	TRBJ1-6	ASSYSGQGTSPLH
TRBV5-6	TRBJ1-2	ASSLTANYGYT
TRBV5-4	TRBJ2-5	ASSPTAGPQETQY
TRBV10-3	TRBJ1-1	AISDPTGNTEAF
TRBV3-1/TRBV3-2	TRBJ2-1	ASSEIAGDNEQF
TRBV4-1	TRBJ2-5	ASSQAPSGGWETQY
TRBV5-1	TRBJ1-1	ASSLGSGLGMNTEAF
TRBV5-4	TRBJ1-2	ASSLAGRGYGYT
TRBV5-1	TRBJ1-3	ASSYRGSGNTIY
TRBV7-8	TRBJ2-4	ASSLPQGPIAKNIQY
TRBV3-1/TRBV3-2	TRBJ1-3	ASSPGTFAIY
TRBV19	TRBJ1-5	ASSFLTGGINQPQH
TRBV5-1	TRBJ2-2	ASSLWAGRTGELF
TRBV5-1	TRBJ1-2	ASSLVRGSYGYT
TRBV5-4	TRBJ1-2	ASSFTGGNGYT
TRBV6-1	TRBJ2-5	ASSELGQGHVGTQY